These 32 T cell receptor beta chains came from one sample sequenced in a study of PD-L1 blockade in urothelial cancer. Time point described: pretreatment peripheral blood. Some clones are missing from TCRdb's copy, which holds only in-frame ones; the method was immunoSEQ multiplex PCR. The sample records about 51,000 clones, about 86% being singletons. Sequenced here: PBMCs, sampled around atezolizumab (anti-PD-L1) treatment. The origin of the receptors is a man aged 60 to 69 with urothelial cancer.

The chain recombines TRBV5-6 with TRBJ1-4; 8 bases align to TRBD1. The germline V gene encodes CDR1 SGHDT and CDR2 YYEEEE. The CDR3 has 15 residues. J lost 8 bases, V lost 0 bases, and 6 bases had no gene match. The CDR3 DNA reads TGTGCCAGCAGCTTGGTCGTACAGGGGGGAGAAAAACTGTTTTTT. Its protein is CASSLVVQGGEKLFF.

The genes are TRBV18 and TRBJ2-3, with 10 positions matching TRBD2. Germline CDR1 KGHSH, CDR2 LQKENI. The CDR3 contains 16 residues. V lost 1 base, J lost 3 bases, and 4 bases stayed unmatched. The CDR3 protein is CASSPLSSGRTDTQYF. CDR3 in DNA: TGTGCCAGCTCACCACTGTCTAGCGGGAGAACAGATACGCAGTATTTT.

This clone was found once. The chain couples TRBV9 to TRBJ1-1, with 12 positions matching TRBD1. V dropped 3 bases and J dropped 4; count of bases not matched to a gene: 10. The CDR3 sequence is 17 residues long. From germline, CDR1 is SGDLS and CDR2 YYNGEE. CDR3 protein: CASSGPGTGGLATEAFF. DNA for the CDR3: TGTGCCAGCAGCGGGCCCGGGACAGGGGGCTTGGCCACTGAAGCTTTCTTT.

This clone was detected once. The chain links TRBV6-1 to TRBJ1-1; D is ambiguous. Germline V gene lookup returns CDR1 MNHNS and CDR2 SASEGT. Trimming shortened V by 4 bases and J by 0 bases, and 12 bases separated the two germline ends. This CDR3 comprises 15 residues. CDR3 bases: TGTGCCAGCAGTGCAGAGGTAGGCATGAACACTGAAGCTTTCTTT. Translation: CASSAEVGMNTEAFF.

The chain couples TRBV10-3 to TRBJ1-2; D is ambiguous. The V gene lost 2 bases and the J gene lost 7 bases, with 23 bases spanning the gap. This CDR3 comprises 17 residues. CDR1 is ENHRY, CDR2 SYGVKD, per germline. The CDR3 nucleotides are TGTGCCATCAGTGAGATACTGGGGAGCAGTCTGTTTGGTGGCTACACCTTC. Translated: CAISEILGSSLFGGYTF.

This sequence joins TRBV25-1 and TRBJ2-5; TRBD1 aligns across 7 bases. The CDR3 runs to 14 residues. Germline V gene sequence: CDR1 MGHDK, CDR2 SYGVNS. V lost 6 bases, J lost 1 base, and 5 bases stayed unmatched. CDR3 nucleotides: TGTGCCAGCAGAGAGACAGGGCCCCAAGAGACCCAGTACTTC. This codes for CASRETGPQETQYF.

The chain is built from TRBV2 and TRBJ2-1; TRBD2 is a possible D gene (5 bases). V was shortened by 6 bases and J by 7 bases, with 13 bases between the two germline ends. The CDR3 contains 13 residues. Germline V CDR1 and CDR2: SNHLY, FYNNEI. The CDR3 region has the DNA TGTGCCAGCAGCGCCGGGGTTGGGAATGAGCAGTTCTTC. Translated, it gives CASSAGVGNEQFF.

This chain joins TRBV5-6 and TRBJ2-2, with 12 positions matching TRBD1. CDR3 size: 15 residues. Unmatched junction bases numbered 6, after V lost 5 bases and J lost 7 bases. CDR1 and CDR2 from the germline V gene are SGHDT and YYEEEE. The CDR3 nucleotides are TGTGCCAGCAGGTGGGACAGGGGGCCGAGCGGGGAGCTGTTTTTT. It translates to CASRWDRGPSGELFF. The whole variable domain, remainder taken from reference TRBV5-6 and TRBJ2-2, is DAGVTQSPTHLIKTRGQQVTLRCSPKSGHDTVSWYQQALGQGPQFIFQYYEEEERQRGNFPDRFSGHQFPNYSSELNVNALLLGDSALYLCASRWDRGPSGELFFGEGSRLTVL.

The genes are TRBV13 and TRBJ2-1; 16 positions match TRBD2. The CDR3 spans 15 residues. Trimming removed 5 bases from V and 8 bases from J; junction bases left unmatched: 3. Germline V gene sequence: CDR1 PRHDT, CDR2 FYEKMQ (reference sequence). CDR3 nucleotides: TGTGCCAGCAGCCGGGGACTAGCGGGAGGGTATGAGCAGTTCTTC. Protein sequence: CASSRGLAGGYEQFF.

The V gene is TRBV14, the J gene TRBJ1-4; D perhaps matches TRBD1 (5 bases). The CDR3 consists of 14 residues. Between the trimmed V and J ends, which lost 7 bases and 7 bases, there was a span of 16 bases. Germline V gene lookup returns CDR1 SGHDN and CDR2 FVKESK. Here the CDR3 reads CASNTLNGGEKLFF. The CDR3 DNA reads TGTGCCAGCAACACCCTAAACGGGGGTGAAAAACTGTTTTTT.

This clone occurred once. CDR3 protein: CATSILTENQPQHF. DNA for the CDR3: TGTGCCACCAGCATTTTAACAGAGAATCAGCCCCAGCATTTT. This chain connects TRBV15 to TRBJ1-5; D unresolved. Germline V gene sequence: CDR1 LNHNV, CDR2 YYDKDF (reference sequence). V was cut by 4 bases and J by 4 bases, with 11 bases left in between. The CDR3 length is 14 residues.

This clone was found once. The chain couples TRBV7-2 to TRBJ2-5, with 7 bases fitting TRBD2. In germline, CDR1 is SGHTA, CDR2 FQGNSA. With V trimmed by 6 bases and J by 6 bases, 7 bases remained unmatched. The CDR3 sequence is 13 residues long. This chain's CDR3 is CASSRGLLQTQYF. The DNA for the CDR3 is TGTGCCAGCAGTAGGGGACTACTTCAGACCCAGTACTTC.

This clone occurred once. The chain recombines TRBV6-1 with TRBJ2-7; D is possibly TRBD1 (6 bases). With 6 bases removed from V and 2 bases from J, the gap between germline ends came to 14 bases. The CDR3 sequence is 14 residues long. Germline CDR1 and CDR2: MNHNS and SASEGT. CDR3 sequence reads: CASRRTAPTYEQYF. The CDR3 bases are TGTGCCAGCAGACGGACAGCTCCCACCTACGAGCAGTACTTC.

The rearrangement uses TRBV5-5 and TRBJ1-4; TRBD1 agrees at 10 bases. V lost 4 bases to trimming and J lost 8 bases; unmatched junction nucleotides: 8. Germline values: CDR1 SGHKS, CDR2 YYEKEE (reference sequence). CDR3 size: 15 residues. In DNA form, the CDR3 reads TGTGCCAGCAGCAAACCCGGGACAGGGGAGGAAAAACTGTTTTTT. This gives the protein CASSKPGTGEEKLFF.

This chain connects TRBV5-1 to TRBJ1-5, with TRBD1 identical over 7 bases. The V gene end was trimmed by 4 bases and the J gene end by 6 bases; junction bases not matched to a gene: 10. Per germline, CDR1 SGHRS and CDR2 YFSETQ. This CDR3 has 15 residues. The CDR3 sequence: CASSPTGLWGQPQHF. In DNA form, the CDR3 reads TGCGCCAGCAGCCCGACAGGGTTGTGGGGTCAGCCCCAGCATTTT.

This chain uses TRBV30 with TRBJ1-4, with TRBD1 identical over 10 bases. In germline, CDR1 is GTSNPN, CDR2 SVGIG (reference sequence). CDR3 size: 16 residues. V trimming: 2 bases; J trimming: 7 bases; junction bases outside the gene matches: 10. The CDR3 region has the DNA TGTGCCTGGAGTCTTTACAGGGACAGGGGATCTGAAAAACTGTTTTTT. Translation: CAWSLYRDRGSEKLFF.

The J gene is TRBJ2-5, the V gene TRBV5-1; tentative D call: TRBD2 (6 bases). The CDR3 covers 15 residues. Germline CDR1 reads SGHRS; CDR2 reads YFSETQ. Deletions cut 0 bases from V and 4 bases from J, with 13 bases between. This chain's CDR3 is CASSLGASEGETQYF. DNA for the CDR3: TGCGCCAGCAGCTTGGGCGCTAGCGAAGGAGAGACCCAGTACTTC.

This chain links TRBV6-5 with TRBJ2-7, with D possibly being TRBD1 (5 bases). The V gene's germline CDR1 is MNHEY and CDR2 SVGAGI. CDR3 length: 13 residues. V lost 10 bases and J 2 bases, leaving 15 bases between the germline ends. The CDR3 region has the DNA TGTGCCACTCAGGGTGGCCTAACCTACGAGCAGTACTTC. Translating gives CATQGGLTYEQYF.

This clone is a singleton in its sample. The chain's CDR3 is CASSLEARANTGELFF. CDR3 in DNA: TGTGCCAGCAGCTTAGAGGCCAGGGCGAACACCGGGGAGCTGTTTTTT. This chain links TRBV7-2 with TRBJ2-2; D is possibly TRBD1 (5 bases). V was shortened by 1 base and J by 0 bases, with 9 bases between the two germline ends. The CDR3 covers 16 residues. Germline assignment: CDR1 SGHTA and CDR2 FQGNSA.

The chain uses TRBV27 and TRBJ1-6, with D unresolved. The CDR3 runs 14 residues. V dropped 4 bases and J dropped 5 bases, with 9 bases sitting between them. From germline, CDR1 is MNHEY and CDR2 SMNVEV (reference sequence). The CDR3 loop is CASSSQKNNSPLHF. In DNA, the CDR3 is TGTGCCAGCAGTTCACAGAAGAATAATTCACCCCTCCACTTT.

The DNA of the CDR3 is TGTGCCAGCAGTCGTCCGGGACAAGGGGGCTACGAGCAGTACTTC. It translates to CASSRPGQGGYEQYF. The rearrangement joins TRBV28 to TRBJ2-7; tentative D call: TRBD1 (6 bases). Germline values: CDR1 MDHEN, CDR2 SYDVKM. Between the trimmed V and J ends, which lost 5 bases and 3 bases, there was a span of 17 bases. CDR3 length: 15 amino acids.

V and J are TRBV18 and TRBJ1-5; a possible D gene is TRBD1 (5 bases). Germline CDR1 is KGHSH and CDR2 is LQKENI. The CDR3 consists of 14 residues. With 3 bases removed from V and 5 bases from J, the gap between germline ends came to 11 bases. The CDR3 loop is CASSPDILDQPQHF. The CDR3 DNA is TGTGCCAGCTCACCGGACATTCTAGATCAGCCCCAGCATTTT.

This rearrangement joins TRBV27 to TRBJ1-3; no clear D gene. Germline CDR1 MNHEY, CDR2 SMNVEV (reference sequence). This CDR3 has 16 residues. V lost 0 bases and J 0 bases, leaving 9 bases between the germline ends. In nucleotides, the CDR3 is TGTGCCAGCAGTTTATCGTGGAGGAACTCTGGAAACACCATATATTTT. Its protein product is CASSLSWRNSGNTIYF.

The rearrangement links TRBV27 to TRBJ1-5; no clear D gene. Trimming took off 5 bases at V and 4 bases at J, with 12 bases between the two ends. The CDR3 is 14 residues long. Germline values: CDR1 MNHEY, CDR2 SMNVEV (reference sequence). CDR3 in amino acids: CASSRVGENQPQHF. The CDR3 DNA follows: TGTGCCAGCAGTCGGGTCGGGGAAAATCAGCCCCAGCATTTT.

The CDR3 loop is CASSPGGGTNEKLFF. In DNA form, the CDR3 reads TGCGCCAGCAGCCCGGGCGGGGGAACTAATGAAAAACTGTTTTTT. The rearrangement links TRBV5-1 to TRBJ1-4, with D possibly TRBD1 on 5 matching bases. Germline CDR1 and CDR2: SGHRS and YFSETQ. This CDR3 comprises 15 residues. Trimming took 4 bases from V and 1 from J, leaving 11 bases between them. Complete variable domain (other parts from reference TRBV5-1 and TRBJ1-4): KAGVTQTPRYLIKTRGQQVTLSCSPISGHRSVSWYQQTPGQGLQFLFEYFSETQRNKGNFPGRFSGRQFSNSRSEMNVSTLELGDSALYLCASSPGGGTNEKLFFGSGTQLSVL.

V gene TRBV7-9 combines with J gene TRBJ1-3, with unresolved D. V was clipped by 1 base and J by 4 bases, with 5 bases between them. Germline V gene lookup returns CDR1 SEHNR and CDR2 FQNEAQ (reference sequence). The CDR3 runs to 13 residues. CDR3 in DNA: TGTGCCAGCAGCTTAGTTGAGGGAAACACCATATATTTT. Amino acids: CASSLVEGNTIYF. Combining the CDR3 with reference TRBV7-9 and TRBJ1-3 gives the whole variable domain DTGVSQNPRHKITKRGQNVTFRCDPISEHNRLYWYRQTLGQGPEFLTYFQNEAQLEKSRLLSDRFSAERPKGSFSTLEIQRTEQGDSAMYLCASSLVEGNTIYFGEGSWLTVV.

The rearrangement links TRBV9 to TRBJ2-2; D is perhaps TRBD2 (7 bases). V was trimmed by 0 bases and J by 5 bases, leaving 11 bases between them. The CDR3 covers 15 residues. CDR1 and CDR2 from the germline V gene are SGDLS and YYNGEE. The CDR3 is CASSVEGGPTGELFF. As DNA, the CDR3 is TGTGCCAGCAGCGTAGAGGGGGGGCCGACCGGGGAGCTGTTTTTT.

As concerns this clone: A much larger clone lies one base from this, so it may be a read error. This rearrangement joins TRBV11-1 to TRBJ2-7, with D perhaps TRBD1 (6 bases). With 5 bases removed from V and 1 base from J, the gap between germline ends came to 9 bases. There are 13 residues in the CDR3. Germline values: CDR1 SGHAT, CDR2 FQDESV (reference sequence). The CDR3: CASSQDSSYEQYF. CDR3 in DNA: TGTGCCAGCAGCCAGGACAGTTCCTACGAGCAGTACTTC. Using reference TRBV11-1 and TRBJ2-7 for the parts outside the CDR3, the full variable domain is EAEVAQSPRYKITEKSQAVAFWCDPISGHATLYWYRQILGQGPELLVQFQDESVVDDSQLPKDRFSAERLKGVDSTLKIQPAELGDSAMYLCASSQDSSYEQYFGPGTRLTVT.

The chain joins TRBV28 to TRBJ1-2, with 8 bases identical to TRBD1. Unmatched junction bases numbered 8, after V lost 5 bases and J lost 3 bases. This CDR3 has 15 residues. The germline V gene encodes CDR1 MDHEN and CDR2 SYDVKM. CDR3 DNA: TGTGCCAGCAGTCCGCACCCGACAGGGGACTATGGCTACACCTTC. Translating gives CASSPHPTGDYGYTF.

The rearrangement links TRBV30 to TRBJ1-2; D unclear. Trimming removed 1 base at V and 1 base at J, with 7 bases between. CDR1 and CDR2 from the germline V gene are GTSNPN and SVGIG (reference sequence). The CDR3 consists of 13 residues. CDR3 amino acids: CAWSASSNYGYTF. The CDR3 DNA reads as TGTGCCTGGAGTGCCTCCAGTAACTATGGCTACACCTTC.

V usage is TRBV7-5 and J usage is TRBJ1-5; TRBD1 is taken as the D call from the table, unchecked against the DNA. TRBV7-5 is listed as a pseudogene. CDR3 length equals 14 residues. CDR3 bases: TGTGCCAGAAGCTTAGAAGTAGGGGAACAGCCCCAGCATTTT. Translated, it gives CARSLEVGEQPQHF.

This chain links TRBV28 with TRBJ2-5; TRBD2 aligns across 8 bases. The ends lost 4 bases at V and 5 bases at J; junction bases unmatched: 15. Germline V gene sequence: CDR1 MDHEN, CDR2 SYDVKM. This CDR3 comprises 17 residues. The CDR3 bases are TGTGCCAGCAGTTCGACAGTCCGGGAGCGGGGGCGGGAGACCCAGTACTTC. It translates to CASSSTVRERGRETQYF.